Listed below are T cell receptor beta chains from one sample, sequenced in a study of T cell repertoires in ileal Crohn's disease. Sequencing used immunoSEQ multiplex PCR; TCRdb keeps in-frame clones, though not all of them. The sample lists some 4,700 clones, approximately 82% seen once, with approximately 12% in the top ten. Sequencing input: ileal tissue. The receptors were gathered from an adult with Crohn's disease. Both conserved end residues are part of each CDR3. D genes are given only for firm matches. Clone size is given for some rows only: seen once, a few or many times, or a class if the clone is expanded.

clone_size j_call v_call d_call cdr3_length cdr3_nt cdr3_aa
few TRBJ2-7 TRBV7-8 TRBD1 17 TGTGCCAGCAGCCCTAGAGGGGGACGACAGGGCTCCTACGAGCAGTACTTC CASSPRGGRQGSYEQYF
. TRBJ1-1 TRBV29-1 . 14 TGCAGCGTTACCGGACAGCTTACGAACACTGAAGCTTTCTTT CSVTGQLTNTEAFF
. TRBJ1-1 TRBV5-1 . 15 TGCGCCAGCAGCTTACCTGACAGCATGAACACTGAAGCTTTCTTT CASSLPDSMNTEAFF
once TRBJ2-7 TRBV7-9 . 12 TGTGCCAGCAGCTTAGAGACTCTCGAGCAGTACTTC CASSLETLEQYF
. TRBJ1-2 TRBV7-9 . 13 TGTGCCAGCAGCTTACAGGACTTCTATGGCTACACCTTC CASSLQDFYGYTF
. TRBJ1-2 TRBV9 TRBD1 14 TGTGCCAGCAGCGGGACAGGGGGGCTTGTGGGCTACACCTTC CASSGTGGLVGYTF
. TRBJ2-7 TRBV19 TRBD2 14 TGTGCCACATCCCGGGGAGGGGATACCCACGAGCAGTACTTC CATSRGGDTHEQYF
. TRBJ1-2 TRBV2 . 11 TGTGCCAGCAGTGTCGACTATGGCTACACCTTC CASSVDYGYTF
. TRBJ2-7 TRBV7-9 . 16 TGTGCCAGCAGCTTAGCCATGGGCAGGTACCCCTACGAGCAGTACTTC CASSLAMGRYPYEQYF
. TRBJ1-2 TRBV11-2 TRBD1 14 TGTGCCAGCAGCTTAGTACAGGGGGCTTATGGCTACACCTTC CASSLVQGAYGYTF
. TRBJ1-5 TRBV10-2 . 12 TGCGCCAGCAAATTAGAGGGACAGCCCCAGCATTTT CASKLEGQPQHF
once TRBJ1-5 TRBV30 . 15 TGTGCCTGGAGTGTGGGGGCGGGAGGCAATCAGCCCCAGCATTTT CAWSVGAGGNQPQHF
. TRBJ1-3 TRBV15 . 15 TGTGCCACCGGCAGAGATCCTTGGACAGTAAACACCATATATTTT CATGRDPWTVNTIYF
. TRBJ1-6 TRBV27 . 12 TGTGCCAGCAGTTTACGGGGTTCACCCCTCCACTTT CASSLRGSPLHF
. TRBJ1-1 TRBV4-1 TRBD1 16 TGCGCCAGCAGCCAAGTGGTCGGGACAGCTAACACTGAAGCTTTCTTT CASSQVVGTANTEAFF
. TRBJ2-1 TRBV10-1 TRBD2 13 TGCGCCAGCAGTGCGGGGGGGAACAATGAGCAGTTCTTC CASSAGGNNEQFF
. TRBJ1-1 TRBV5-1 . 13 TGCGCCAGCAGCTTGGTGGGGCAGGGGGAAGCTTTCTTT CASSLVGQGEAFF
. TRBJ1-1 TRBV30 . 13 TGTGCCTGGAGTTGGCAGGGAGGCACTGAAGCTTTCTTT CAWSWQGGTEAFF
. TRBJ2-3 TRBV5-1 TRBD1 14 TGCGCCAGCAGCTATGGGACAGTCACAGATACGCAGTATTTT CASSYGTVTDTQYF
once TRBJ1-6 TRBV5-1 TRBD1 14 TGCGCCAGCACCCTGGACAGGGCAAATTCACCCCTCCACTTT CASTLDRANSPLHF
. TRBJ2-1 TRBV6-4 . 18 TGTGCCAGCAGTGTGAGGCAAATCCCTGTCAGCTCCTACAATGAGCAGTTCTTC CASSVRQIPVSSYNEQFF
. TRBJ1-1 TRBV6-4 . 13 TGTGCCAGCGGCGAGACTTGGAACACTGAAGCTTTCTTT CASGETWNTEAFF
. TRBJ2-7 TRBV4-2 TRBD1 14 TGTGCCAGCAGCCATCAAACAGGGGTCTACGAGCAGTACTTC CASSHQTGVYEQYF
. TRBJ2-3 TRBV5-1 TRBD1 14 TGCGCCAGCAGAACAGGGGTGTCCACAGATACGCAGTATTTT CASRTGVSTDTQYF
once TRBJ2-2 TRBV5-1 TRBD1 17 TGCGCCAGCAGCGAAGGGGGCAGGGCCGCGAACACCGGGGAGCTGTTTTTT CASSEGGRAANTGELFF
. TRBJ2-7 TRBV5-5 . 13 TGTGCCAGCAGCTTGGGGTGGCAGGGCGAGCAGTACTTC CASSLGWQGEQYF
once TRBJ2-2 TRBV2 TRBD2 17 TGTGCCAGCAGTCCTTCCCTAGCGGGGGGGGCGAACGGGGAGCTGTTTTTT CASSPSLAGGANGELFF
. TRBJ2-2 TRBV5-4 . 15 TGTGCCAGCAGCTTGGCTAGCGAAAACACCGGGGAGCTGTTTTTT CASSLASENTGELFF
. TRBJ1-5 TRBV10-3 TRBD1 14 TGTGCCATCAGTGGGACAGGGGGCAATCAGCCCCAGCATTTT CAISGTGGNQPQHF
. TRBJ2-7 TRBV28 TRBD1 16 TGTGCCAGCAGTTTATCGGGACAGGGGAGTTCCTACGAGCAGTACTTC CASSLSGQGSSYEQYF
. TRBJ1-1 TRBV30 . 13 TGTGCCTGGAGTCGAGGGTGGAACACTGAAGCTTTCTTT CAWSRGWNTEAFF
. TRBJ2-7 TRBV12-5 . 14 TGTGCTAGTGGTTTGGGTCAGGGGCCCTACGAGCAGTACTTC CASGLGQGPYEQYF
few TRBJ1-5 TRBV5-1 . 16 TGCGCCAGCAGCTTGGGAACGGGGTTGAGCAATCAGCCCCAGCATTTT CASSLGTGLSNQPQHF
. TRBJ2-7 TRBV18 TRBD1 15 TGTGCCAGCTCACTAGGACAGGGAGGCCTCTACGAGCAGTACTTC CASSLGQGGLYEQYF
. TRBJ2-3 TRBV18 . 14 TGTGCCAGCTCCCGAGATCCAAGCACAGATACGCAGTATTTT CASSRDPSTDTQYF
. TRBJ1-2 TRBV25-1 . 17 TGTGCCAGCAGTCTCCGCACGGAACCGGGAAAAACCTATGGCTACACCTTC CASSLRTEPGKTYGYTF
few TRBJ1-1 TRBV19 . 9 TGTGCCAGCTGCACTGAAGCTTTCTTT CASCTEAFF
once TRBJ2-7 TRBV1 . 15 TGCACCAGCAGCCAAGTGGGGCAGAGCTCCTACGAGCAGTACTTC CTSSQVGQSSYEQYF
few TRBJ1-6 TRBV11-2 . 15 TGTGCCAGCAGCTTAGATTTCAGCTATAATTCACCCCTCCACTTT CASSLDFSYNSPLHF
. TRBJ2-3 TRBV7-9 . 16 TGTGCCAGCAGCTTATGGGTGGGGGGAAAAACGGATACGCAGTATTTT CASSLWVGGKTDTQYF
. TRBJ2-7 TRBV5-1 . 13 TGCGCCAGCTCCCACCCACATACCTACGAGCAGTACTTC CASSHPHTYEQYF
. TRBJ1-4 TRBV10-3 . 15 TGTGCCATCAGTGAAGGAGGGGCAGGACGGGAAAAACTGTTTTTT CAISEGGAGREKLFF
. TRBJ2-7 TRBV2 TRBD1 15 TGTGCCAGCAGTGGGGGGACAGGCTCCTTCTACGAGCAGTACTTC CASSGGTGSFYEQYF
. TRBJ1-6 TRBV5-6 . 13 TGTGCCAGTCAGCCTGGGCCAAATTCACCCCTCCACTTT CASQPGPNSPLHF
. TRBJ1-6 TRBV4-2 TRBD1 14 TGTGCCAGCAGCTTGGACAGGGGGAATTCACCCCTCCACTTT CASSLDRGNSPLHF